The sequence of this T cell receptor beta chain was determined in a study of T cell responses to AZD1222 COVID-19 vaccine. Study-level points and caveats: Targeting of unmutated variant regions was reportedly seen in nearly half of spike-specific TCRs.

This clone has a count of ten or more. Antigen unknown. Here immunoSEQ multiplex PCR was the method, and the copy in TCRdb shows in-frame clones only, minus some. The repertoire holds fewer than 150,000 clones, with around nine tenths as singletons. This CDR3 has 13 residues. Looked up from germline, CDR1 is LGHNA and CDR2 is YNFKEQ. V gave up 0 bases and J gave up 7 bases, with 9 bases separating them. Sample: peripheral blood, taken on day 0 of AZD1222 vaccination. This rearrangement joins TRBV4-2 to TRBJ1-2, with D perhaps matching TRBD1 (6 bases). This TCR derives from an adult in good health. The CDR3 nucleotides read TGTGCCAGCAGCCAAGATAGCAGGGGTGGCTACACCTTC. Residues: CASSQDSRGGYTF.